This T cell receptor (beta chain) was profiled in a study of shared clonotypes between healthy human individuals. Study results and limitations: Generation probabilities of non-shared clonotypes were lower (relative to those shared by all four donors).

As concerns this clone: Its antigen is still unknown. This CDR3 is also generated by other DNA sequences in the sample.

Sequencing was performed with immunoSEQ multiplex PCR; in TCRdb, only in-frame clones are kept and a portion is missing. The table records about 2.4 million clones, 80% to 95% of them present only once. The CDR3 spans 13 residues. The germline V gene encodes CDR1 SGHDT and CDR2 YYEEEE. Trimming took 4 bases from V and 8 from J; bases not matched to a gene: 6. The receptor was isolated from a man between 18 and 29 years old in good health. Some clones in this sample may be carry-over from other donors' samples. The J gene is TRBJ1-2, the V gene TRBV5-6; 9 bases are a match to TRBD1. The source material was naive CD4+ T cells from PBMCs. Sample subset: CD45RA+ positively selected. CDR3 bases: TGTGCCAGCAGCACCGGGACAGGGTTGGGCTACACCTTC. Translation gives CASSTGTGLGYTF. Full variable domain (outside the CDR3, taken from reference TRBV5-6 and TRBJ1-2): DAGVTQSPTHLIKTRGQQVTLRCSPKSGHDTVSWYQQALGQGPQFIFQYYEEEERQRGNFPDRFSGHQFPNYSSELNVNALLLGDSALYLCASSTGTGLGYTFGSGTRLTVV.